This T cell receptor beta chain was obtained from a study of T cells in Graves' hyperthyroidism and ophthalmopathy. Trimming shortened V by 1 base and J by 13 bases, and 10 bases separated the two germline ends. The CDR3 consists of 11 residues. Amplified TCR beta CDR3 regions derived from RNA transcripts. The HTBI primer set was used in a first-round RT-PCR of the TCR CDR3. TCRdb analysed the multiplex PCR reads with MiXCR anew, one entry per CDR3 protein. The sample includes about 600,000 distinct CDR3 sequences, 13% to 15% of them seen just once. The V and J genes are TRBV12-3 or TRBV12-4 and TRBJ1-2; no clear D. The sequenced material came from blood. The clonotype was recovered from a woman younger than 35 with Graves' ophthalmopathy. DNA for the CDR3: TGTGCCAGCAGTTTAGGAACGGTCCCCACCTTC. Translated: CASSLGTVPTF.